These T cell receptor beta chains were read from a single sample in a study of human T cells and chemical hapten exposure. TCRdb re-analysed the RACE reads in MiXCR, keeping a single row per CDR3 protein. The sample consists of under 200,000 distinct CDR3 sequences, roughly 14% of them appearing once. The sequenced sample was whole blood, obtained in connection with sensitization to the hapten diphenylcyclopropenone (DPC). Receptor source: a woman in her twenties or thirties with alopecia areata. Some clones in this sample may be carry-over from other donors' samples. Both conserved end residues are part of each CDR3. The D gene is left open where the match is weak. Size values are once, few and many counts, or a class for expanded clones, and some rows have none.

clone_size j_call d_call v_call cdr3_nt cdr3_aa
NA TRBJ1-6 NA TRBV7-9 TGTGCCAGCAGCCCAATAGGCATCCCTAATTCACCCCTCCACTTT CASSPIGIPNSPLHF
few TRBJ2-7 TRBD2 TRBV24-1 TGTGCCACCAGCTCTAGCGGGAGCTCCTACGAGCAGTACTTC CATSSSGSSYEQYF
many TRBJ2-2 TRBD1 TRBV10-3 TGTGCCATCAGGAAGACAGGGGCCACCGGGGAGCTGTTTTTT CAIRKTGATGELFF
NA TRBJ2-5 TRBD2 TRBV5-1 TGCGCCAGCAGCTTTGGGGCTAGCGGGGGCCAAGAGACCCAGTACTTC CASSFGASGGQETQYF
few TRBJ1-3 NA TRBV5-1 TGCGCCAGCAGCTTGGACGGGTCATCTGGTGGCACCATATATTTT CASSLDGSSGGTIYF
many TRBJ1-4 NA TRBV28 TGTGCCAGCAGTTACCGGGACGGTGACGTGGAAAAACTGTTTTTT CASSYRDGDVEKLFF
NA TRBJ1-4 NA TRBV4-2 TGTGCCAGCAGCCCAGTGGGGGGACTGGATGAAAAACTGTTTTTT CASSPVGGLDEKLFF
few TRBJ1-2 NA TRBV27 TGTGCCAGCAGTAACAGGGAGGCGTATGGCTACACCTTC CASSNREAYGYTF
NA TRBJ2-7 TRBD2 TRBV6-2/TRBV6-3 TGTGCCAACAGTTACCGCCTAGCGGACTACGAGCAGTACTTC CANSYRLADYEQYF
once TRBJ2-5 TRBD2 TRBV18 TGTGCCAGCTCACCCCAATGGACTAGCGGGGCCTCGACACAAGAGACCCAGTACTTC CASSPQWTSGASTQETQYF
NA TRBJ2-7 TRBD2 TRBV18 TGTGCCAGCTCATCACAAAGCGGGGGGTCCGTCGAGCAGTACTTC CASSSQSGGSVEQYF
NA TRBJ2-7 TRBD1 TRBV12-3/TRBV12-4 TGTGCCAGCAGTTTAAGGGACAGGACCTACGAGCAGTACTTC CASSLRDRTYEQYF
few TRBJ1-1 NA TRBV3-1 TGTGCCAGCAGAAACGGGGGTAGTGCTGAAGCTTTCTTT CASRNGGSAEAFF
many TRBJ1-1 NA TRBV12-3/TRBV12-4 TGTGCCAGCACCACCTACACTGAAGCTTTCTTT CASTTYTEAFF
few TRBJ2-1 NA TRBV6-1 TGTGCCAGCAGTGGGTCGGGAGATTCGAGTGAGCAGTTCTTC CASSGSGDSSEQFF
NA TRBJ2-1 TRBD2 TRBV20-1 TGCAGTGCTAGAGATCTTGAGGGACTAGCAGGTTCCTACAATGAGCAGTTCTTC CSARDLEGLAGSYNEQFF
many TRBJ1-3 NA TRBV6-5 TGTGCCAGCAGCGGGGGTTCTGGAAACACCATATATTTT CASSGGSGNTIYF
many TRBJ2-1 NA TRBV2 TGTGCCAGCACTCCTTGGAGGGCCCCCTCCGATGAGCAGTTCTTC CASTPWRAPSDEQFF
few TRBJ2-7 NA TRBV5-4 TGTGCCAGCAGCCTACGGGACGACTACGAGCAGTACTTC CASSLRDDYEQYF
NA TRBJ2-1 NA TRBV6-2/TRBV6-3 TGTGCCAGCAGTTCGCCTCTTTATGAGTCTCGGTCGTATGAGCAGTTCTTC CASSSPLYESRSYEQFF
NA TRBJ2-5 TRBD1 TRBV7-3 TGTGCCAGCAGCCTAACAGGGGGAGAGACCCAGTACTTC CASSLTGGETQYF
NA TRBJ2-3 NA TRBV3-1 TGTGCCAGCAGCCAAGTTGGAAATACGCAGTATTTT CASSQVGNTQYF
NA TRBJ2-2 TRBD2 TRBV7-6 TGTGCCAGCAGCTCCCGACTAGCGGGGACGAACACCGGGGAGCTGTTTTTT CASSSRLAGTNTGELFF
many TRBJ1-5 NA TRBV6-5 TGTGCCAGCAGGCCCCCAGGGCCTAGCAATCAGCCCCAGCATTTT CASRPPGPSNQPQHF
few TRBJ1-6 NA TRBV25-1 TGTGCCAGCAGTGAACGTTCGGGGAAACGGAGCTCCTATAATTCACCCCTCCACTTT CASSERSGKRSSYNSPLHF
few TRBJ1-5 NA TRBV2 TGTGCCAGCAAGCCCGCCAATCAGCCCCAGCATTTT CASKPANQPQHF
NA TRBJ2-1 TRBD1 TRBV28 TGTGCCAGCAGTCAAACCGGGACAGGGGTGTACAATGAGCAGTTCTTC CASSQTGTGVYNEQFF
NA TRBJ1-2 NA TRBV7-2 TGTGCCAGCGGCAACAGAGATTATGGCTACACCTTC CASGNRDYGYTF
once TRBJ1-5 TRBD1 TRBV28 TGTGCCAGCAGTCGCGGGACAGGGGGCCTCATGGGCAATCAGCCCCAGCATTTT CASSRGTGGLMGNQPQHF
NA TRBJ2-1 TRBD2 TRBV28 TGTGCCAGCAACCGAGCGGGAGCCTACAATGAGCAGTTCTTC CASNRAGAYNEQFF